There are a few counts of the clone carrying this TCR beta chain. Other DNA sequences in the same sample also yield this CDR3. By way of CD45RO/CCR7/CD25/CD127/CD95/CD27, the CD4+ regulatory, stem cell-like memory, central memory and naive cells were sorted. The sample is drawn from a study of beta chain features in type 1 diabetes. Sequenced material consisted of expressed TCRB transcripts (all of the isolated RNA was reverse transcribed). Sequenced naive, central memory and regulatory T cell samples produced an average of roughly 3.5 million reads. Clones were sequenced by immunoSEQ multiplex PCR, and TCRdb holds only the in-frame ones, with some missing. This sample carries about 900,000 clones, roughly a sixth of them seen once, and the ten largest clones take 0.023%. Trimming removed 3 bases from V and 2 bases from J, with 6 bases in between. CDR3 length: 13 amino acids. The germline V gene has CDR1 SGHTA and CDR2 FQGNSA.

Input material: naive CD4+ T cells from blood. The origin of this receptor is a woman under 30 in good health. This chain links TRBV7-2 with TRBJ2-3; unclear D gene. CDR3 in amino acids: CASSLAYTDTQYF. The DNA of the CDR3 is TGTGCCAGCAGCTTGGCCTACACAGATACGCAGTATTTT.